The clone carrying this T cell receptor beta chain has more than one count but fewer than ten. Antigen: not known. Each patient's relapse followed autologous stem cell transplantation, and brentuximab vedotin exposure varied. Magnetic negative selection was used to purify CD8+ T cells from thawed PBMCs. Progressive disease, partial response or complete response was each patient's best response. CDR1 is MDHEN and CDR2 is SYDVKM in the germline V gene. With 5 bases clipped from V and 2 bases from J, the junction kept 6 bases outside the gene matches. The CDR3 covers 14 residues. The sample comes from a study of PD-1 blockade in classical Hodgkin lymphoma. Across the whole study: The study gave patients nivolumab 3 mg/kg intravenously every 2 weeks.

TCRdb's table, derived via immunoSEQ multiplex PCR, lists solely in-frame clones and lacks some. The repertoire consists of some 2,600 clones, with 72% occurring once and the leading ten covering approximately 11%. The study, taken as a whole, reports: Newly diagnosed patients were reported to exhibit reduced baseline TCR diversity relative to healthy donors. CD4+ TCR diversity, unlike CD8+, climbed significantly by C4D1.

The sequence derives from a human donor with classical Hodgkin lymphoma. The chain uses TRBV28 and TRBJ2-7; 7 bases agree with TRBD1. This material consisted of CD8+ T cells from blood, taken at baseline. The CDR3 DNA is TGTGCCAGCAGTCCGAACAGGGGCCCCTACGAGCAGTACTTC. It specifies CASSPNRGPYEQYF.